The source of this TCR beta chain is a study of cytomegalovirus exposure and HLA in healthy donors. The study, taken as a whole, reports: The study flagged some 170 TCR beta chains as cytomegalovirus-associated. As immune exposure information, only CMV serostatus was available. Common viral pathogens seemed to be connected with several of the most significant clusters, according to a later analysis. In an earlier analysis, in about 530 donors, most V segments appeared productive either ~90% or ~30% of the time.

Of note for this clone: Antigen specificity is unknown.

The V gene end was trimmed by 0 bases and the J gene end by 4 bases; junction bases not matched to a gene: 2. The CDR3 is 15 residues long. CDR1 is SGHDT, CDR2 YYEEEE, per germline. PCR involved 60 Vbeta and 13 Jbeta primers. Libraries were prepared by immunoSEQ multiplex PCR; TCRdb keeps only in-frame clonotypes and omits some of them. Found here are approximately 150,000 clones, 84% of them singletons; the top ten hold around 5%. The specimen was PBMCs. The sequence derives from a girl between 5 and 17 years old in good health and CMV-seropositive. This chain joins TRBV5-6 and TRBJ2-5; TRBD2 aligns across 11 bases. The CDR3 here is CASSLVSGGGETQYF. The DNA of the CDR3 is TGTGCCAGCAGCTTGGTTAGCGGGGGGGGAGAGACCCAGTACTTC.